Listed below are T cell receptor beta chains from one sample, sequenced in a study of OX40 agonist ivuxolimab in advanced cancers. Assay used: immunoSEQ multiplex PCR; TCRdb lists only in-frame clones, some missing. Found here are around 88,000 clones, 90% to 95% of them singletons; the top ten hold about 0.51%. The specimen was CD4+ or CD8+ T cells sorted from blood, collected in a trial of the OX40 agonist ivuxolimab. These receptors all come from an adult with an advanced solid tumor such as melanoma, head and neck, liver or kidney cancer. Each CDR3 is given with its conserved first and last residue. A D gene is named only where the DNA matches it firmly. Where a row states a size, it is once, few, many or the class of an expanded clone; other rows omit it.

D | J | V | size | CDR3 | DNA
TRBD1 | TRBJ2-1 | TRBV9 | NA | CASSHRQGPAYNEQFF | TGTGCCAGCAGCCACCGACAGGGGCCAGCCTACAATGAGCAGTTCTTC
NA | TRBJ1-3 | TRBV5-1 | NA | CASRRQATGNTIYF | TGCGCCAGCAGAAGACAGGCAACTGGAAACACCATATATTTT
TRBD1 | TRBJ1-2 | TRBV19 | once | CASRKEGAYGYTF | TGTGCCAGTAGAAAGGAGGGGGCCTATGGCTACACCTTC
TRBD1 | TRBJ1-3 | TRBV5-4 | NA | CASSLTGTVDTIYF | TGTGCCAGCAGCCTAACCGGGACAGTTGACACCATATATTTT
TRBD2 | TRBJ2-7 | TRBV4-2 | NA | CASSQDNRASGTSYEQYF | TGTGCCAGCAGCCAAGATAACCGGGCTAGCGGAACCTCCTACGAGCAGTACTTC
NA | TRBJ2-7 | TRBV11-3 | NA | CASSLAGAPWGEQYF | TGTGCCAGCAGCTTAGCCGGGGCCCCATGGGGCGAGCAGTACTTC
NA | TRBJ2-5 | TRBV30 | NA | CAWSVHGGQETQYF | TGTGCCTGGAGTGTACATGGCGGCCAAGAGACCCAGTACTTC
NA | TRBJ1-3 | TRBV7-9 | NA | CASSPRHPGNTIYF | TGTGCCAGCAGCCCGAGACACCCCGGAAACACCATATATTTT
TRBD2 | TRBJ2-1 | TRBV19 | NA | CASSKRTSGRARNEQFF | TGTGCCAGTAGTAAACGGACTAGCGGGAGGGCTCGAAATGAGCAGTTCTTC
NA | TRBJ2-1 | TRBV21-1 | NA | CAPRGGQGVRNEQFF | TGTGCCCCCCGGGGGGGCCAGGGTGTGCGCAATGAGCAGTTCTTC
NA | TRBJ2-3 | TRBV7-6 | NA | CASSDRTVPTDTQYF | TGTGCCAGCAGCGACCGGACTGTACCCACAGATACGCAGTATTTT
NA | TRBJ1-5 | TRBV2 | NA | CASSLTSGNQPQHF | TGTGCCAGCAGTCTCACGTCCGGGAATCAGCCCCAGCATTTT
TRBD1 | TRBJ1-2 | TRBV25-1 | NA | CASSESTGGLYGYTF | TGTGCCAGCAGTGAGTCGACAGGGGGGCTCTATGGCTACACCTTC
TRBD2 | TRBJ2-3 | TRBV6-5 | NA | CASSYSGGGAADTQYF | TGTGCCAGCAGTTACTCGGGCGGGGGGGCTGCAGATACGCAGTATTTT
NA | TRBJ1-1 | TRBV5-1 | NA | CASSLLTGEAFF | TGCGCCAGCAGCCTCCTCACAGGGGAAGCTTTCTTT
NA | TRBJ2-6 | TRBV11-3 | NA | CASTLGGAGANVLTF | TGTGCCAGCACCTTAGGAGGCGCTGGGGCCAACGTCCTGACTTTC
NA | TRBJ2-7 | TRBV11-3 | NA | CASSLLVGGTYEQYF | TGTGCCAGCAGCTTACTGGTAGGCGGGACCTACGAGCAGTACTTC
NA | TRBJ2-2 | TRBV2 | NA | CARYLAPATGELFF | TGTGCCAGGTACCTAGCGCCCGCCACCGGGGAGCTGTTTTTT
NA | TRBJ2-1 | TRBV30 | NA | CAWIEPGHLLVEQFF | TGTGCCTGGATCGAACCGGGACACCTACTTGTTGAGCAGTTCTTC
NA | TRBJ1-6 | TRBV30 | NA | CAWSVLGSPPLHF | TGTGCCTGGAGTGTACTAGGGTCGCCACCCCTCCACTTT
NA | TRBJ2-7 | TRBV30 | NA | CARPWGGASYEQYF | TGTGCCCGCCCCTGGGGCGGGGCCTCCTACGAGCAGTACTTC
TRBD1 | TRBJ2-2 | TRBV6-1 | few | CASPGTANTGELFF | TGTGCCAGCCCCGGGACAGCGAACACCGGGGAGCTGTTTTTT
TRBD1 | TRBJ2-5 | TRBV19 | NA | CASSRTGGVETQYF | TGTGCCAGTAGTAGGACAGGGGGCGTCGAGACCCAGTACTTC
NA | TRBJ1-1 | TRBV2 | NA | CASSARTRDTEAFF | TGTGCCAGCAGTGCCAGGACTCGGGACACTGAAGCTTTCTTT
NA | TRBJ2-7 | TRBV20-1 | NA | CSASDGYEQYF | TGCAGTGCTAGCGATGGTTACGAGCAGTACTTC
TRBD1 | TRBJ1-2 | TRBV6-6 | NA | CASSRQGDGYTF | TGTGCCAGCAGTCGACAGGGGGACGGCTACACCTTC
TRBD2 | TRBJ2-3 | TRBV7-9 | NA | CASSLSGGVSTDTQYF | TGTGCCAGCAGCCTTAGCGGGGGAGTGAGCACAGATACGCAGTATTTT
TRBD2 | TRBJ2-7 | TRBV10-3 | NA | CAISEGGGARNEQYF | TGTGCCATCAGTGAGGGCGGGGGGGCGCGGAACGAGCAGTACTTC
NA | TRBJ2-1 | TRBV14 | NA | CASSQLQGGNNEQFF | TGTGCCAGCAGCCAATTACAGGGGGGGAACAATGAGCAGTTCTTC
TRBD2 | TRBJ2-1 | TRBV30 | NA | CAWMRGNNEQFF | TGTGCCTGGATGCGGGGGAACAATGAGCAGTTCTTC